Listed here is a single T cell receptor (beta chain). The data are from a study of control samples from healthy donors and cancer patients. The data were produced by immunoSEQ multiplex PCR, yet TCRdb's version contains in-frame clones alone and is incomplete. The data hold 85,000 to 110,000 clones, with around 88% observed a single time. Trimming pared 4 bases from V and 3 bases from J, leaving 14 bases between. This CDR3 spans 14 amino acids. Germline CDR1 reads SGHNT; CDR2 reads YYREEE (reference sequence). Sequencing was performed on PBMCs. The clonotype was recovered from a man aged 60-69 years with lung cancer. The chain combines TRBV5-4 with TRBJ2-7; D not certain. This chain's CDR3 is CASSPGSPYYEQYF. CDR3 sequence (DNA): TGTGCCAGCAGCCCCGGATCCCCCTACTACGAGCAGTACTTC.